These T cell receptor beta chains were read from a single sample in a study of early T cells in non-severe SARS-CoV-2 infection. A single record per CDR3 protein comes from TCRdb applying MiXCR to the 5' RACE reads. The sample has approximately 88,000 distinct CDR3 sequences, roughly an eighth seen once. Sequencing input: whole blood. These receptor sequences come from an adult who was a healthcare worker with PCR-confirmed SARS-CoV-2 infection or an uninfected control (not recorded which). CDR3s leave out the opening cysteine and the closing phenylalanine or tryptophan. Clone size is not always given. Where it is, it says once, few, many or a class for expanded clones.

J | size | V | CDR3
TRBJ2-7 | many | TRBV3-1 | ASSHGTSQAYEQY
TRBJ2-5 | many | TRBV20-1 | SASSVGVETQY
TRBJ1-1 | - | TRBV20-1 | SYRTNTEAF
TRBJ1-1 | - | TRBV29-1 | SVGGATGNTEAF
TRBJ2-3 | - | TRBV20-1 | SARDWTSVAGGGDTQY
TRBJ2-7 | - | TRBV29-1 | SVVSQGAGYEQY
TRBJ2-2 | - | TRBV6-5 | ASSPAGTRAKPGELF
TRBJ2-7 | - | TRBV28 | ASNPTGDEQY
TRBJ1-2 | few | TRBV10-2 | ASGQGSFESAGYT
TRBJ2-7 | few | TRBV29-1 | SAGSGAPYEQY
TRBJ2-3 | few | TRBV6-2/TRBV6-3 | ASRKWGTSDDTQY
TRBJ1-1 | - | TRBV6-5 | ASSYGAVTEAF
TRBJ1-1 | - | TRBV29-1 | SVQWRVITEAF
TRBJ2-1 | many | TRBV11-2 | ASSLGQGSHNEQF
TRBJ1-1 | - | TRBV5-4 | ASSLGLGARDTEAF
TRBJ2-3 | many | TRBV7-9 | ASSSGSLAANTDTQY
TRBJ2-7 | many | TRBV6-1 | ASSAAQGRVVEQY
TRBJ1-2 | - | TRBV10-3 | AIRDGTGHGYT
TRBJ1-2 | - | TRBV6-2/TRBV6-3 | ASSYSELDGYT
TRBJ1-2 | many | TRBV20-1 | TNLKANYGYT
TRBJ2-7 | - | TRBV29-1 | SALTGPYEQY
TRBJ2-1 | many | TRBV9 | ASSYAGTREEQF
TRBJ2-2 | - | TRBV6-2/TRBV6-3 | ASSYSLWTGEGTGELF
TRBJ2-7 | few | TRBV20-1 | SAPPGQNPYEQY
TRBJ2-1 | few | TRBV5-1 | ASSAFNEQF
TRBJ2-7 | - | TRBV7-9 | ASSLYGGDDEQY
TRBJ2-5 | many | TRBV4-1 | ASSPNSGGSQETQY
TRBJ2-2 | many | TRBV27 | ASSLLGNTGELF
TRBJ2-7 | - | TRBV12-3/TRBV12-4 | ASSLARGGRDYEQY
TRBJ1-4 | - | TRBV20-1 | SANAGAKLF
TRBJ1-4 | - | TRBV5-1 | ASSLNLQEGEKLF
TRBJ2-7 | - | TRBV2 | ASLQGTSYSEQY
TRBJ2-4 | - | TRBV19 | ASSPGGVLNIQY
TRBJ1-1 | - | TRBV20-1 | SAFLNTEAF
TRBJ2-1 | - | TRBV24-1 | ATSGPGSYNEQF
TRBJ1-1 | many | TRBV6-1 | ASSKITGTTEAF
TRBJ1-6 | few | TRBV3-1 | ASSADGRSPLH
TRBJ1-2 | few | TRBV3-1 | ASSQVKSGYT
TRBJ2-3 | - | TRBV11-2 | ASSLSLAGADTQY
TRBJ2-1 | many | TRBV6-2/TRBV6-3 | ASRQLAGGASSSYNEQF
TRBJ2-7 | few | TRBV29-1 | SAGGGRDYEQY
TRBJ2-7 | many | TRBV11-2 | ASSLGGVDQY
TRBJ2-6 | few | TRBV11-2 | ASRTARSGANVLT
TRBJ1-2 | - | TRBV5-6 | ASSLWDRENYGYT
TRBJ2-1 | many | TRBV11-2 | ASSPGTSGGAYNEQF
TRBJ2-5 | few | TRBV11-2 | ASSFSGGRGETQY
TRBJ2-6 | many | TRBV6-5 | ASTRGAGANVLT
TRBJ2-3 | - | TRBV9 | ASSSSLRGWADTQY
TRBJ1-6 | few | TRBV7-3 | ASSSIGSHNSPLH
TRBJ2-3 | few | TRBV12-5 | ASGLLAGVDTQY
TRBJ1-5 | few | TRBV6-6 | ASSYSGQGNQPQH
TRBJ2-1 | many | TRBV28 | ASGTGYNEQF